A single T cell receptor beta chain is shown here with its context. This record belongs to a study of blood T cell repertoires in COVID-19. For the study at large: COVID-19 samples collected from the United States, Italy and Spain covered acute and convalescent phases. The cDNA or gDNA used as material had been derived from T cells, B-cell-depleted T cells, or PBMCs.

The authors' processing: Reference gene primers were amplified, and this amplification served to estimate nucleated cell counts. Sequenced by immunoSEQ multiplex PCR; TCRdb stores in-frame clones only, minus some. That table supplies the V and J calls and clone size; D and trimming were determined from the DNA. The sample lists roughly 200,000 clones, around 80% occurring once. The CDR3 has 14 amino acids. The V gene lost 0 bases and the J gene lost 6 bases, with 10 bases spanning the gap. CDR1 is SGHTA, CDR2 FQGNSA, per germline. This chain joins TRBV7-2 and TRBJ2-3, with D possibly matching TRBD2 (5 bases). Sample: peripheral blood. This clonotype originated in a woman in her 70s with acute or convalescent COVID-19. CDR3 coding DNA: TGTGCCAGCAGCTTAGCGGGAGCGTTGGATACGCAGTATTTT. Translated: CASSLAGALDTQYF.